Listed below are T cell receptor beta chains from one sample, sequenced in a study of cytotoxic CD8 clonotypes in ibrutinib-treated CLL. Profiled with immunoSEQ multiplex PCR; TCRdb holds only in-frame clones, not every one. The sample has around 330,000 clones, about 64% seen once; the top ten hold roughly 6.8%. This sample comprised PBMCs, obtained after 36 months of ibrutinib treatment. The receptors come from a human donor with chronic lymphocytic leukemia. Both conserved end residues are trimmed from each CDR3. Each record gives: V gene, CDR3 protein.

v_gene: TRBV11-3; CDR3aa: ASSQKNTGELF
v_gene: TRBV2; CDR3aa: ASREPRPGLGGTDTQY
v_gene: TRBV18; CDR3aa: ASSRPGVPLEQY
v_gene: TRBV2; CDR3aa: ASNGVGQY
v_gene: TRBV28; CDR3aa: ASSLGGNLYGYT
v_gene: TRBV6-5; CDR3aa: ASSYSRVTEAF
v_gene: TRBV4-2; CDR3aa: ASSPTGGLYVNTEAF
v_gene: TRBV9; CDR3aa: ASSVGTAPYEQY
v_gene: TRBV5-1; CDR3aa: ASRLVIQTETQY
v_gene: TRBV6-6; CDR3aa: ASSFPGSYNEQF
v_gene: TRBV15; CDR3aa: ATSLERGFDTEAF
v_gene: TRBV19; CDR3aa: ASMRDRELF
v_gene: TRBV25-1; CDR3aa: ASSEYGYEQY
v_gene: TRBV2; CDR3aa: ASSNRRLNEKLF
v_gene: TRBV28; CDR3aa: ASSDGGGEAF
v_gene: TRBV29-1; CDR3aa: SVADRVYGYT
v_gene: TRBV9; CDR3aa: ASSVGWGRNYEQY
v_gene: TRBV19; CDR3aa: ASSIVYGGRAEGNIQY